These 17 T cell receptor beta chains came from one sample sequenced in a study of T-cell reconstitution after alpha-beta-depleted transplantation in children (dated by TCRdb to about 2016). Libraries were prepared through PCR. Instrument used: Illumina HiSeq 2500. To normalize quantification of the TCRbeta repertoire, the TCR libraries were built with molecular barcoding that relied on unique molecular identifiers. TCRdb redid the processing of the public reads, applying fastp at Q25 and MiXCR, and retained in-frame beta chains. When rows share a CDR3 protein, they turn into one entry using the most common DNA and genes. This sample comprises over 70,000 distinct CDR3 sequences, more than 7% of them detected only once. The top ten clonotypes cover roughly 6.9% of the sample. The sample was PBMCs from the stem cell graft donor, taken from the stem cell graft. Receptors originate from a human donor who donated a stem cell graft to a child with congenital amegakaryocytic thrombocytopenia.

This clonotype was detected ten times or more. V usage is TRBV27 and J usage is TRBJ2-1, with 11 bases that match TRBD1. Germline CDR1 and CDR2: MNHEY and SMNVEV (reference sequence). This CDR3 has 14 amino acids. J was trimmed by 11 bases and V by 8 bases; bases with no gene match: 11. CDR3 region: CASRREDRGHQQFF. As DNA, the CDR3 is TGTGCCAGCCGGCGTGAGGACAGGGGGCACCAGCAGTTCTTC.

This clonotype showed up many times. The chain is built from TRBV7-2 and TRBJ2-6; D unclear. Trimming left V 4 bases short and J 0 bases short, with 7 bases between. Per germline, CDR1 SGHTA and CDR2 FQGNSA. This CDR3 spans 15 amino acids. The CDR3 coding sequence is TGTGCCAGCAGCTCTACGAGCTCTGGGGCCAACGTCCTGACTTTC. Protein sequence: CASSSTSSGANVLTF. Using reference TRBV7-2 and TRBJ2-6 for the parts outside the CDR3, the full variable domain is GAGVSQSPSNKVTEKGKDVELRCDPISGHTALYWYRQSLGQGLEFLIYFQGNSAPDKSGLPSDRFSAERTGGSVSTLTIQRTQQEDSAVYLCASSSTSSGANVLTFGAGSRLTVL.

This clonotype was found many times. V gene TRBV20-1 combines with J gene TRBJ2-5; D is possibly TRBD2 (5 bases). Germline values: CDR1 DFQATT, CDR2 SNEGSKA (reference sequence). V was trimmed by 0 bases and J by 1 base, leaving 15 bases between them. The CDR3 has 16 amino acids. CDR3 sequence (DNA): TGCAGTGCTAGAGATGGTAGCGTGGAGTCCCAAGAGACCCAGTACTTC. Protein product: CSARDGSVESQETQYF.

This clonotype was counted ten times or more. The V call is TRBV4-2, the J call TRBJ2-2; 8 positions match TRBD2. Germline CDR1 LGHNA, CDR2 YNFKEQ. J gave up 0 bases and V 7 bases, and 10 bases lay outside the gene matches. The CDR3 covers 17 residues. CDR3 protein: CASKKSAGDPNTGELFF. CDR3 DNA: TGTGCCAGCAAGAAGTCAGCGGGAGATCCGAACACCGGGGAGCTGTTTTTT.

This clonotype was seen at least ten times. The chain has TRBV7-2 and TRBJ2-6; D gene unclear. V lost 0 bases to trimming and J lost 2 bases, with 11 bases between them. This CDR3 has 17 amino acids. Germline-derived CDR1 and CDR2 are SGHTA and FQGNSA. The CDR3 region has the DNA TGTGCCAGCAGCTTAGCAGGCCTTGTAGCTGGGGCCAACGTCCTGACTTTC. It yields the protein CASSLAGLVAGANVLTF.

V gene TRBV7-8 combines with J gene TRBJ2-3, with D perhaps matching TRBD2 (5 bases). Germline CDR1 and CDR2: SGHVS and FQNEAQ. This CDR3 has 13 amino acids. Trimming removed 3 bases at V and 6 bases at J, with 10 bases between. CDR3 loop: CASSLLREDTQYF. CDR3 DNA: TGTGCCAGCAGCTTGTTAAGGGAGGATACGCAGTATTTT.

This clonotype was observed many times. CDR3 sequence reads: CSARTAKETQYF. The DNA of the CDR3 is TGCAGTGCTCGGACAGCGAAAGAGACCCAGTACTTC. The chain has TRBV20-1 and TRBJ2-5, with D maybe TRBD1 (6 bases). Germline values: CDR1 DFQATT, CDR2 SNEGSKA (reference sequence). The CDR3 consists of 12 residues. Trimming left V 5 bases short and J 3 bases short, with 10 bases between.

This clonotype came up many times. J is TRBJ2-1 and V is TRBV12-3 or TRBV12-4; TRBD1 matches 7 bases. V lost 6 bases, J lost 5 bases, and 10 bases stayed unmatched. The CDR3 sequence is 15 residues long. CDR3 in DNA: TGTGCCAGCAGGGAGTACAGGGGTGGGCACAATGAGCAGTTCTTC. Translated: CASREYRGGHNEQFF.

V and J are TRBV5-5 and TRBJ1-4; TRBD1 matches at 9 bases. J lost 4 bases, V lost 3 bases, and 7 bases had no gene match. The CDR3 extends over 16 amino acids. Germline assignment: CDR1 SGHKS and CDR2 YYEKEE (reference sequence). The CDR3 DNA reads TGTGCCAGCAGCTCCCCGGACAGGGGACTTAATGAAAAACTGTTTTTT. It codes for CASSSPDRGLNEKLFF. The whole variable domain, remainder taken from reference TRBV5-5 and TRBJ1-4, is DAGVTQSPTHLIKTRGQQVTLRCSPISGHKSVSWYQQVLGQGPQFIFQYYEKEERGRGNFPDRFSARQFPNYSSELNVNALLLGDSALYLCASSSPDRGLNEKLFFGSGTQLSVL.

The sample holds a few counts of this clonotype. This rearrangement joins TRBV29-1 to TRBJ1-2, with D unresolved. V lost 0 bases, J lost 8 bases, and 16 bases lay in between. Germline V gene data show CDR1 as SQVTM and CDR2 as ANQGSEA. CDR3 length: 14 residues. CDR3 protein: CSVEDQARRAGYTF. The CDR3 DNA is TGCAGCGTTGAAGATCAGGCGCGACGGGCCGGCTACACCTTC.

Turning to this clonotype: One end of the junction varies from germline; a read error may be responsible. CDR3 amino acids: CSSSSGLAIYNEQFF. The CDR3 nucleotides are TGCTCCAGCAGCTCGGGACTAGCGATCTACAATGAGCAGTTCTTC. The V and J genes are TRBV5-1 and TRBJ2-1; 10 bases are a match to TRBD2. The CDR3 covers 15 residues. Germline V gene lookup returns CDR1 SGHRS and CDR2 YFSETQ.

This clonotype has ten or more counts. This rearrangement joins TRBV12-3 or TRBV12-4 to TRBJ2-1; TRBD1 aligns across 8 bases. V shed 6 bases and J 3 bases; nucleotides not matched to a gene: 7. The CDR3 totals 15 residues. In nucleotides, the CDR3 is TGTGCCAGCAGCCCCCGGACAGGGATCTACAATGAGCAGTTCTTC. Encoded protein: CASSPRTGIYNEQFF.

The chain has TRBV30 and TRBJ2-7; a weak D match, TRBD2 (6 bases). V lost 2 bases and J 3 bases, leaving 14 bases between the germline ends. The CDR3 covers 14 residues. The germline V gene encodes CDR1 GTSNPN and CDR2 SVGIG (reference sequence). The CDR3 protein is CAWSLEGLYYEQYF. The DNA of the CDR3 is TGTGCCTGGAGTCTGGAGGGGTTGTACTACGAGCAGTACTTC. Full variable domain (outside the CDR3, taken from reference TRBV30 and TRBJ2-7): SQTIHQWPATLVQPVGSPLSLECTVEGTSNPNLYWYRQAAGRGLQLLFYSVGIGQISSEVPQNLSASRPQDRQFILSSKKLLLSDSGFYLCAWSLEGLYYEQYFGPGTRLTVT.

This clonotype was seen at least ten times. The chain links TRBV20-1 to TRBJ2-7; the match to TRBD2 covers 13 bases. Germline assignment: CDR1 DFQATT and CDR2 SNEGSKA (reference sequence). This CDR3 is 15 amino acids long. Germline trimming cut 4 bases from V and 2 bases from J; bases unmatched to any gene: 5. CDR3 bases: TGCAGTGCTACCCGGACTAGCGGGGGAACCTACGAGCAGTACTTC. Amino acid sequence: CSATRTSGGTYEQYF.

This clonotype came up many times. The CDR3: CASRSAEDTQYF. CDR3 DNA sequence: TGTGCCAGCAGATCCGCCGAAGATACGCAGTATTTT. The genes are TRBV27 and TRBJ2-3; no clear D. The length of the CDR3 is 12 residues. V was trimmed by 6 bases and J by 5 bases, leaving 9 bases between them. CDR1 and CDR2 from the germline V gene are MNHEY and SMNVEV (reference sequence).

This clonotype was counted many times. The V and J genes are TRBV30 and TRBJ2-5; no clear D gene. This CDR3 has 12 amino acids. Per the germline V gene, CDR1 is GTSNPN and CDR2 is SVGIG (reference sequence). V was shortened by 5 bases and J by 5 bases, with 12 bases between the two germline ends. CDR3 sequence reads: CAWGTGRETQYF. The CDR3 bases are TGTGCCTGGGGTACGGGTAGGGAGACCCAGTACTTC.

Worth noting for this clonotype: A much larger clone sits a single nucleotide away, making a read error possible. The chain uses TRBV7-2 and TRBJ2-7; no firm D call. The germline V gene encodes CDR1 SGHTA and CDR2 FQGNSA. This CDR3 is 13 amino acids long. The ends were cut back, 2 bases at V and 3 bases at J, with 8 bases in the middle. The CDR3, as DNA: TGTGCCAGCAGCTTAAAGTCAAACTACGAGCAGTACTTC. Its protein is CASSLKSNYEQYF.